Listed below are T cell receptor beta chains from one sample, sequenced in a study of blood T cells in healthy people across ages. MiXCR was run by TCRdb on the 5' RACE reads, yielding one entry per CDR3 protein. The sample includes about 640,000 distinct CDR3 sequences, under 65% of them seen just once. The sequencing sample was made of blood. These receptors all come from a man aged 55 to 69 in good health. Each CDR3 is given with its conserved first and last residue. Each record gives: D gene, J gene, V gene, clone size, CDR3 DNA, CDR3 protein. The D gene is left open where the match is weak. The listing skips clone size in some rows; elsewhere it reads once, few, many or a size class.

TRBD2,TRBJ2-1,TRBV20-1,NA,TGCAGTGCTAGAGATTTCCTAGCGGGGGGGCCTCCTTACAGTGAGCAGTTCTTC,CSARDFLAGGPPYSEQFF
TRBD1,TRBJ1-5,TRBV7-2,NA,TGTGCCAGCAGCCCATGGGACAGTTATAGCAATCAGCCCCAGCATTTT,CASSPWDSYSNQPQHF
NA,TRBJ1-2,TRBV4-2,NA,TGTGCCAGCAGCCAAGATTTGGGGGCTGGCTATGGCTACACCTTC,CASSQDLGAGYGYTF
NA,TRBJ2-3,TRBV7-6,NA,TGTGCCAGCAGCTTAGGTCTTGACAGCGGCGCCACAGATACGCAGTATTTT,CASSLGLDSGATDTQYF
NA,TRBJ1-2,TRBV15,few,TGTGCCACCAGATTGTCGGCGGTGGGCGGCTACACCTTC,CATRLSAVGGYTF
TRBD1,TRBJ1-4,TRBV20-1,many,TGCAGTGCTAGGGGGGCGGGGAGGGGGCTCTCTGAAAAACTGTTTTTT,CSARGAGRGLSEKLFF
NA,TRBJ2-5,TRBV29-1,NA,TGCAGCGTTGGCCTGGTACAGGGAGAGACCCAGTACTTC,CSVGLVQGETQYF
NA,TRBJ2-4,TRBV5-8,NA,TGTGCCAGCACCGTCCACCTAGCCAAAAACATTCAGTACTTC,CASTVHLAKNIQYF
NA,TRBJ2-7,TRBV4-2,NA,TGTGCCAGCAGCCAAGAATACCGGGGGGCCTACAATGAGCAGTACTTC,CASSQEYRGAYNEQYF
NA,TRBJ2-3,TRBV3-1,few,TGTGCCAGCAGCCAAGTCAGGGGCCCGGCTACGCAGTATTTT,CASSQVRGPATQYF
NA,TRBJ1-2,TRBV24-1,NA,TGTGCCACCAGTGATGGACAGAACTATGGCTACACCTTC,CATSDGQNYGYTF
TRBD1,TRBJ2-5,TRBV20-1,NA,TGCAGTGCTCACCGCGAGGGACAGGGTTTATACAATGAGCAGTACTTC,CSAHREGQGLYNEQYF
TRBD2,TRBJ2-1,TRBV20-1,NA,TGCAGTGCTAACCCGGGACTAGCGGGGGTCCACAATGAGCAGTTCTTC,CSANPGLAGVHNEQFF
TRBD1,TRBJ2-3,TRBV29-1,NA,TGCAGCGTTGAAGGGGAAGGGACAGCCACAGATACGCAGTATTTT,CSVEGEGTATDTQYF
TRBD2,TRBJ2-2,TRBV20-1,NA,TGCAGTGCGCGGACTAGCGGTCCCGGGGAGCTGTTTTTT,CSARTSGPGELFF
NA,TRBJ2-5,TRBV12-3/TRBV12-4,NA,TGTGCCAGCCGTGCCTCCGGCAGCCAAGAGACCCAGTACTTC,CASRASGSQETQYF
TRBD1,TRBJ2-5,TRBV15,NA,TGTGCCACCAGCAGAGATAAGGCCAGGGGGCAAGAGACCCAGTACTTC,CATSRDKARGQETQYF
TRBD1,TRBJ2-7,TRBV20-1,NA,TGCAGTGCTAGAACCAACAGGGGGCTCACCTACGAGCAGTACTTC,CSARTNRGLTYEQYF
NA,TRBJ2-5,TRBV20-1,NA,TGCAGTGCTCCGGACCTGGGGGAGACCCAGTACTTC,CSAPDLGETQYF
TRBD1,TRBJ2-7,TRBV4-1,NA,TGCGCCAGCAGCAAACCGGGACAGGGGGAAGAGGCCCAGTACTTC,CASSKPGQGEEAQYF
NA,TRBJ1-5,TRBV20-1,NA,TGCAGTGCTAGGAGGGACTACAATCAGCCCCAGCATTTT,CSARRDYNQPQHF
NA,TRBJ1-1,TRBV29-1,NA,TGCAGCGTTCTCGGCGCGGGGAACACTGAAGCTTTCTTT,CSVLGAGNTEAFF
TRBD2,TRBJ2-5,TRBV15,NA,TGTGCCACCAGCAGAGACGGGAGGGAGACCCAGTACTTC,CATSRDGRETQYF
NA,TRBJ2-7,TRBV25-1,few,TGTGCCAGCAGTGGCGCCGGTGGGGGTAGCGAGCAGTACTTC,CASSGAGGGSEQYF
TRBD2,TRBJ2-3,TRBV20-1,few,TGCAGTGCCTCCGGGACAGGACTAGCGGGGGGCACAGATACGCAGTATTTT,CSASGTGLAGGTDTQYF
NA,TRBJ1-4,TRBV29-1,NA,TGCAGCGTTGGGACGGGGACTTACGAAAAACTGTTTTTT,CSVGTGTYEKLFF
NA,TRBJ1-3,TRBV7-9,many,TGTGCCAGCAGCTTAGGGGACTCCTTGAGAAACACCATATATTTT,CASSLGDSLRNTIYF
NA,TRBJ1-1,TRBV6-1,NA,TGTGCCTGCAGGTTGGGAATGAACACTGAAGCTTTCTTT,CACRLGMNTEAFF
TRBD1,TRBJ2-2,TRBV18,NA,TGTGCCAGCTCACCCGACAGGGCCGGGGAGCTGTTTTTT,CASSPDRAGELFF
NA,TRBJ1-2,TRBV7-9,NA,TGTGCCAGCAGCTTAGCCGACAGAGAAAACTATGGCTACACCTTC,CASSLADRENYGYTF
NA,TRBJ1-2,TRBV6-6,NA,TGTGCCAGCAGCACCACCAGGGTGAACTATGGCTACACCTTC,CASSTTRVNYGYTF
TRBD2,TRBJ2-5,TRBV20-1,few,TGCAGTGCTAGGACCACGGGGGGGGCCCAGTACTTC,CSARTTGGAQYF
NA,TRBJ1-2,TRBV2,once,TGTGCCAGCACGAGGGAACCTAACTATGGCTACACCTTC,CASTREPNYGYTF
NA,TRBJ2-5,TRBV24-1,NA,TGTGCCACCAGTGACAGGGGAGAGACCCAGTACTTC,CATSDRGETQYF
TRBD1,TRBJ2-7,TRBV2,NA,TGTGCCAGCAGTGCGACAGGGCTCGAGCAGTACTTC,CASSATGLEQYF
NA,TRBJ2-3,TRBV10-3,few,TGTGCCATCAGTGCGCAAGCTGGCGGGGTCACAGATACGCAGTATTTT,CAISAQAGGVTDTQYF
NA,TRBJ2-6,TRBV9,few,TGTGCCAGCACCCGGGACGCTGGGGCCAACGTCCTGACTTTC,CASTRDAGANVLTF
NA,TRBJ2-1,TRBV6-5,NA,TGTGCCAGCAGTTTCTTTCTCGGGACGCCCTCCAATGAGCAGTTCTTC,CASSFFLGTPSNEQFF
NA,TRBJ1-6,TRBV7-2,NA,TGTGCCAGCAGCTCCCACGATGCGTCCGGTTCGAAATCACCCCTCCACTTT,CASSSHDASGSKSPLHF
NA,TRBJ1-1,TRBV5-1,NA,TGCGCCAGCAGATTCGGGACGTCGAACACTGAAGCTTTCTTT,CASRFGTSNTEAFF
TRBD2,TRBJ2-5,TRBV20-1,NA,TGCAGTGCTCTGTTCCCAACTAGCGTCCAGACCCAGTACTTC,CSALFPTSVQTQYF
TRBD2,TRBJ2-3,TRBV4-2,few,TGTGCCAGCAACCAAGTATCGGCGGGGGGGCCCTTAGATACGCAGTATTTT,CASNQVSAGGPLDTQYF
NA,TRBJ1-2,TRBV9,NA,TGTGCCAGCAGCCGATCCCCGCTCTATGGCTACACCTTC,CASSRSPLYGYTF
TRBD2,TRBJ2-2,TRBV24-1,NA,TGTGCCTCCAGTGATCCCGGGACTAGTGGTACCGGGGAGCTGTTTTTT,CASSDPGTSGTGELFF
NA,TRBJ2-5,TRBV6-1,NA,TGTGCCAGCAGTGGCCTAAAGCGAAAGGAAGGAGAGACCCAGTACTTC,CASSGLKRKEGETQYF
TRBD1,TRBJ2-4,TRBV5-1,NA,TGCGCCAGCAGCTCCCGGGTCAGGACAGGGGAAAACATTCAGTACTTC,CASSSRVRTGENIQYF
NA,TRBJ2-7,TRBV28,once,TGTGCCAGCAGTCCCCAGGGAGGACCCACCTACGAGCAGTACTTC,CASSPQGGPTYEQYF
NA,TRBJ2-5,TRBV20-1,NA,TGCAGTGCTACCACATGGACAGCCTCGGTTCGAGAGACCCAGTACTTC,CSATTWTASVRETQYF
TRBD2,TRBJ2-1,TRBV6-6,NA,TGTGCCAGCAGGAGCGGGGGCAACTCCCACAATGAGCAGTTCTTC,CASRSGGNSHNEQFF
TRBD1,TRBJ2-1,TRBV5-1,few,TGCGCCAGCAGCTTGGGGGGGGACAGGGCCTACAATGAGCAGTTCTTC,CASSLGGDRAYNEQFF
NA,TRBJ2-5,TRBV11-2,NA,TGTGCCAGCAGCTTAGGGGGCAGGGATGGTGAGCAGTACTTC,CASSLGGRDGEQYF
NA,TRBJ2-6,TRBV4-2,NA,TGTGCCAGCAGCCAAGAACAAAGGGCCAACGCCCTGACTTTC,CASSQEQRANALTF
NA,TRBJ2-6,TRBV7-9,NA,TGTGCCAGCAGCTCCAGGGGAATTGGGGCCAACGTCCTGACTTTC,CASSSRGIGANVLTF
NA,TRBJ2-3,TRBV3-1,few,TGTGCCAGCAGCCCTACTAGTTCCACAGATACGCAGTATTTT,CASSPTSSTDTQYF
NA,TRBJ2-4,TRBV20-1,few,TGCAGTGCAGGACCGGGCTCCGCCAAAAACATTCAGTACTTC,CSAGPGSAKNIQYF
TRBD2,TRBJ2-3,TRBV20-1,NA,TGCAGTGCTAGCGGACTAGCGGCCGGGGATACGCAGTATTTT,CSASGLAAGDTQYF
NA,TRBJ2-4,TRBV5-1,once,TGCGCCAGCAGCCCCAGTGGGCTAAGCATTCAGTACTTC,CASSPSGLSIQYF
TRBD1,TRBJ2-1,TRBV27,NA,TGTGCCAGCAGTTTATGGGGACAGGGTCATGAGCAGTTCTTC,CASSLWGQGHEQFF
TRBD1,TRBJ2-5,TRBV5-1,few,TGCGCCAGCAGCTGGGGAGACAGGGAGCAAGAGACCCAGTACTTC,CASSWGDREQETQYF
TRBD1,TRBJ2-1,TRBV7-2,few,TGTGCCAGCAGTCCGCAGGGGGTCTCCTACAATGAGCAGTTCTTC,CASSPQGVSYNEQFF